This T cell receptor beta chain was obtained from a study of early T cells in non-severe SARS-CoV-2 infection. The overall study: It was bulk RNA from unsorted whole blood that was sequenced, and the chains were unpaired.

The CDR3 runs to 16 residues. Trimming took 4 bases from V and 2 from J, leaving 17 bases between them. Germline CDR1 and CDR2: SEHNR and FQNEAQ (reference sequence). Study-level points and caveats: Matching with VDJdb favored anti-spike CD8 responses (missing private and CD4 specificities).

This clonotype is hyperexpanded (1% or more). Its antigen is as yet unknown. In the library, individual cDNA molecules carried attached unique molecular identifiers. TCRdb recomputed calls from the 5' RACE reads with MiXCR, one row per CDR3 protein. Here the sample spans about 50,000 distinct CDR3 sequences, approximately 6% being singletons. Here the sequenced sample was whole blood, taken at baseline. This TCR was sampled from an adult who was a healthcare worker with PCR-confirmed SARS-CoV-2 infection or an uninfected control (not recorded which). The chain uses TRBV7-9 and TRBJ1-2; the D is unclear. For the CDR3, the DNA is TGTGCCAGCAGCTCCGTTGAAACGGACCAGAACTATGGCTACACCTTC. Its translation: CASSSVETDQNYGYTF.